This TCR beta chain was identified in a study of T cells expressing NK-cell markers. Study context: Just one sequenced donor of eight was HCMV-seronegative, while seven were seropositive.

The CDR3 spans 14 residues. With respect to this clonotype: Its target is unknown.

Study results and limitations: In roughly six donors, dominant NKG2C+ clonotypes were roughly 1.0-8% of CD8+ T cells.

5'RACE template switching with UMIs generated TCR beta cDNA. TCRdb reprocessed the 5' RACE reads and keeps a single row for each CDR3 protein, giving no DNA. Its listing shows 350,000 to 400,000 distinct CDR3 sequences. This TCR was sampled from a woman aged 45-59 years in good health. V usage is TRBV12-3 or TRBV12-4 and J usage is TRBJ2-7; TCRdb's D call, TRBD2, is unchecked because there is no DNA. The material sequenced was blood T cells: a sorted CD56 or NKG2C T cell subset, CD4+ or CD8+ T cells, or bulk PBMC T cells (not recorded which). CDR3 protein: CASSRRRWQYEQYF.